These 12 T cell receptor beta chains came from one sample sequenced in a study of regulatory T cells in long-lasting Graves disease. Time point specified: persistent/refractory GD, antithyroid drugs over 5 years with positive TRAb. PBMCs were the source of the RNA used for TCR sequencing. TCR beta libraries were built with iRepertoire HTBI primers and Arm-PCR of CDR3 regions. TCRdb recomputed calls from the multiplex PCR reads with MiXCR, one row per CDR3 protein. Among approximately 350,000 distinct CDR3 sequences listed, approximately 25% were seen once. The sequences come from peripheral blood mononuclear cells (PBMCs), collected when the disease was refractory, from a patient treated with antithyroid drugs. The receptor set was obtained from a woman in her thirties or forties with Graves disease.

This clonotype was detected ten times or more. One end of the junction varies from germline; a read error may be responsible. This chain joins TRBV7-7 and TRBJ2-2; tentative D call: TRBD2 (6 bases). Germline CDR1 reads SSHAT; CDR2 reads FNYEAQ (reference sequence). The CDR3 totals 16 residues. The CDR3 spells CASSLAAGPLPGELFF. CDR3 DNA: TGTGCTAGCAGCTTAGCGGCAGGGCCTTTGCCCGGGGAGCTGTTTTTT.

This clonotype has only a few counts. J is TRBJ1-5 and V is TRBV29-1; 11 bases line up with TRBD1. This CDR3 has 17 residues. V lost 6 bases to trimming and J lost 5 bases; unmatched junction nucleotides: 15. In germline, CDR1 is SQVTM, CDR2 ANQGSEA. The CDR3 nucleotides are TGCAGCGTCCCTAATTTATACCGGGACAGGGGGTATCAGCCCCAGCATTTT. This sequence encodes CSVPNLYRDRGYQPQHF.

This clonotype was recorded at least ten times. This chain uses TRBV2 with TRBJ2-2, with TRBD1 matching 7 bases. Germline V CDR1 and CDR2: SNHLY, FYNNEI. V lost 8 bases, J lost 0 bases, and 15 bases stayed unmatched. This CDR3 is 18 amino acids long. CDR3 region: CASQGGAGNRANTGELFF. In nucleotides, the CDR3 is TGTGCCAGCCAAGGGGGCGCAGGGAACCGCGCGAACACCGGGGAGCTGTTTTTT.

The chain is built from TRBV19 and TRBJ2-7; possibly TRBD2 for D (6 bases). Germline V gives CDR1 LNHDA, CDR2 SQIVND (reference sequence). Trimming left V 6 bases short and J 1 base short, with 13 bases between. There are 14 residues in the CDR3. Here the CDR3 DNA reads TGTGCCAGTAGAACAACGACTAGTTCCTACGAGCAGTACTTC. Encoded protein: CASRTTTSSYEQYF.

Ten or more counts support this clonotype. This rearrangement joins TRBV12-3 or TRBV12-4 to TRBJ2-4; 9 nucleotides align to TRBD1. The CDR3 runs 16 residues. V shed 5 bases, J shed 0 bases, and the junction held 5 bases outside the gene matches. CDR3 sequence (DNA): TGTGCCAGCAGTCCTTGGACAGGGGAAGCCAAAAACATTCAGTACTTC. Translated, it gives CASSPWTGEAKNIQYF.

This clonotype came up many times. The chain links TRBV2 to TRBJ2-6; unclear D gene. Germline CDR1 and CDR2: SNHLY and FYNNEI. The length of the CDR3 is 18 residues. Trimming stripped 4 bases from V and 0 bases from J, with 16 bases between. The CDR3 DNA reads as TGTGCCAGCAGTGTTTGGCGCAATCCTTACTCTGGGGCCAACGTCCTGACTTTC. It translates to CASSVWRNPYSGANVLTF.

CDR3 DNA: TGTGCCAGCAGTTACGGATCAGATACGCAGTATTTT. It encodes CASSYGSDTQYF. The chain uses TRBV6-2 or TRBV6-3 and TRBJ2-3, with D unclear. CDR1 and CDR2 from the germline V gene are MNHEY and SVGEGT. V shed 2 bases and J shed 4 bases, with 4 bases lying between them. The CDR3 is 12 amino acids.

Ten or more counts support this clonotype. The chain joins TRBV5-1 to TRBJ2-7, with D tentatively TRBD1 or TRBD2 (5 bases each). This CDR3 is built from 15 residues. Trimming took off 0 bases at V and 2 bases at J, with 12 bases between the two ends. CDR1 and CDR2 from the germline V gene are SGHRS and YFSETQ. The CDR3: CASSLVGDPAYEQYF. The CDR3 region has the DNA TGCGCCAGCAGCTTGGTCGGGGACCCAGCCTACGAGCAGTACTTC. Filled out from reference TRBV5-1 and TRBJ2-7, the complete variable domain reads KAGVTQTPRYLIKTRGQQVTLSCSPISGHRSVSWYQQTPGQGLQFLFEYFSETQRNKGNFPGRFSGRQFSNSRSEMNVSTLELGDSALYLCASSLVGDPAYEQYFGPGTRLTVT.

This clonotype was seen ten or more times. CDR3 sequence (DNA): TGCAGCGTTGTGCCAAGGATCTCCAAGACAGGGGAAGAGACCCAGTACTTC. Its translation is CSVVPRISKTGEETQYF. J is TRBJ2-5 and V is TRBV29-1; 8 positions agree with TRBD1. The CDR3 spans 17 residues. Germline V lookup: CDR1 SQVTM, CDR2 ANQGSEA. V dropped 4 bases and J dropped 3; count of bases not matched to a gene: 16.

This clonotype showed up just a few times. V is TRBV12-3 or TRBV12-4 and J is TRBJ2-4, with D possibly being TRBD1 or TRBD2 (5 bases each). Trimming shortened V by 2 bases and J by 0 bases, and 11 bases separated the two germline ends. The CDR3 is made up of 16 amino acids. This chain's CDR3 is CASSLRGQLAKNIQYF. CDR3 nucleotide sequence: TGTGCCAGCAGTTTACGGGGCCAACTAGCCAAAAACATTCAGTACTTC.

This clonotype was found many times. This chain joins TRBV15 and TRBJ2-7; TRBD1 matches at 7 bases. The CDR3 is 15 residues long. Germline V gene lookup returns CDR1 LNHNV and CDR2 YYDKDF (reference sequence). The V gene end was trimmed by 2 bases and the J gene end by 6 bases; junction bases not matched to a gene: 10. The CDR3 loop reads CATSRQIQGSAEQYF. CDR3 DNA sequence: TGTGCCACCAGCAGACAAATACAGGGGTCCGCCGAGCAGTACTTC.

V gene TRBV13 combines with J gene TRBJ2-7; 8 bases match TRBD1. The CDR3 extends over 16 amino acids. Germline trimming cut 5 bases from V and 2 bases from J; bases unmatched to any gene: 11. Germline-derived CDR1 and CDR2 are PRHDT and FYEKMQ (reference sequence). The CDR3 sequence: CASSPIGQGETYEQYF. CDR3 bases: TGTGCCAGCAGCCCAATTGGACAGGGCGAGACCTACGAGCAGTACTTC.